This entry lists 9 T cell receptor beta chains sequenced from one sample in a study of Ad26.COV2.S vaccination and SARS-CoV-2 variants. Data came from immunoSEQ multiplex PCR; TCRdb stores just in-frame clones and leaves some out. The table lists some 330,000 clones, around 90% of them singletons. Treatment meaning: 15 to 20 received Ad26.COV2.S at low or high dose, single or two shots; roughly five received placebo; per-sample allocation not given. Sampling was performed 63 days after the first vaccine or placebo injection. Here the sequenced sample was peripheral blood, taken in a trial of Ad26.COV2.S vaccine versus placebo. These receptors were taken from a person aged 18-60 years who received the Ad26.COV2.S COVID-19 vaccine or a placebo.

The chain has TRBV18 and TRBJ1-4, with TRBD1 matching 11 bases. V was clipped by 0 bases and J by 5 bases; unmatched bases: 8. The CDR3 loop spans 18 amino acids. Germline V gene data show CDR1 as KGHSH and CDR2 as LQKENI. This CDR3 reads CASSPPRTGGIPNEKLFF. The CDR3 DNA is TGTGCCAGCTCACCACCGAGGACAGGGGGCATTCCAAATGAAAAACTGTTTTTT.

V is TRBV18 and J is TRBJ2-7; 8 positions match TRBD2. CDR3 length equals 14 residues. With V trimmed by 6 bases and J by 3 bases, 7 bases remained unmatched. CDR1 is KGHSH and CDR2 is LQKENI in the germline V gene. The CDR3 region is CASSPGAGGYEQYV. The CDR3 coding sequence is TGTGCCAGCTCCCCTGGGGCGGGAGGCTACGAGCAGTACGTC.

This chain joins TRBV18 and TRBJ1-1, with 7 bases that match TRBD1. The CDR3 runs to 16 residues. Trimming at V came to 4 bases and at J to 2 bases, leaving 10 bases not matched to a gene. CDR1 is KGHSH and CDR2 is LQKENI in the germline V gene. The CDR3 sequence is CASSLTGTSTNTEAFF. CDR3 DNA: TGTGCCAGCTCACTGACAGGGACGTCTACCAACACTGAAGCTTTCTTT. The whole variable domain, filled in from reference TRBV18 and TRBJ1-1, reads NAGVMQNPRHLVRRRGQEARLRCSPMKGHSHVYWYRQLPEEGLKFMVYLQKENIIDESGMPKERFSAEFPKEGPSILRIQQVVRGDSAAYFCASSLTGTSTNTEAFFGQGTRLTVV.

This clone was seen just once. V and J are TRBV10-3 and TRBJ1-1; tentatively, D is TRBD1 (5 bases). Trimming shortened V by 0 bases and J by 4 bases, and 15 bases separated the two germline ends. The CDR3 contains 16 residues. In germline, CDR1 is ENHRY, CDR2 SYGVKD. The CDR3 DNA reads TGTGCCATCAGTGAGTCGCTAATAGGGGAAGGCACTGAAGCTTTCTTT. Its protein product is CAISESLIGEGTEAFF.

This chain connects TRBV7-9 to TRBJ1-3; D remains unclear. The CDR3 runs 13 residues. Germline CDR1 is SEHNR and CDR2 is FQNEAQ (reference sequence). The V gene lost 8 bases and the J gene lost 0 bases, with 8 bases spanning the gap. The CDR3 here is CASGSSSGNTIYF. The CDR3, as DNA: TGTGCCAGCGGAAGTAGCTCTGGAAACACCATATATTTT. The complete variable domain, with remaining parts taken from reference TRBV7-9 and TRBJ1-3, reads DTGVSQNPRHKITKRGQNVTFRCDPISEHNRLYWYRQTLGQGPEFLTYFQNEAQLEKSRLLSDRFSAERPKGSFSTLEIQRTEQGDSAMYLCASGSSSGNTIYFGEGSWLTVV.

The rearrangement joins TRBV19 to TRBJ1-2; weak D call: TRBD1 (5 bases). Germline V CDR1 and CDR2: LNHDA, SQIVND (reference sequence). CDR3 length: 15 residues. The V and J ends lost 6 bases and 3 bases respectively, with 17 bases between them. The CDR3 region is CASRGSRAQDYGYTF. In DNA, the CDR3 is TGTGCCAGTAGAGGAAGTAGGGCACAGGACTATGGCTACACCTTC. The variable domain in full, completed from reference TRBV19 and TRBJ1-2, reads DGGITQSPKYLFRKEGQNVTLSCEQNLNHDAMYWYRQDPGQGLRLIYYSQIVNDFQKGDIAEGYSVSREKKESFPLTVTSAQKNPTAFYLCASRGSRAQDYGYTFGSGTRLTVV.

The gene calls are TRBV30 and TRBJ1-1; 7 bases match TRBD1. The junction had 6 bases not matched to a gene; V was cut back by 0 bases and J by 5 bases. Germline V CDR1 and CDR2: GTSNPN, SVGIG (reference sequence). This CDR3 contains 14 residues. The DNA for the CDR3 is TGTGCCTGGAGTGTAAGTAGGGGGCGGACTGAAGCTTTCTTT. The encoded protein is CAWSVSRGRTEAFF.

J is TRBJ2-7 and V is TRBV10-1, with no clear D. The CDR3 contains 18 residues. Trimming took 1 base from V and 3 from J, leaving 22 bases between them. The germline V gene encodes CDR1 WNHNN and CDR2 SYGVQD (reference sequence). Written as DNA, the CDR3 is TGCGCCAGCAGTGAGTGGTCAAAGTTTGTGGCCCAGATCTACGAGCAGTACGTC. Translating gives CASSEWSKFVAQIYEQYV.

The chain uses TRBV7-9 and TRBJ2-1; 14 bases are shared with TRBD2. CDR3 size: 15 residues. V lost 5 bases and J lost 10; bases outside the gene matches: 7. The germline V gene has CDR1 SEHNR and CDR2 FQNEAQ (reference sequence). The chain's CDR3 is CASSAGTSGSQEQFF. The CDR3 DNA sequence: TGTGCCAGCAGCGCCGGGACTAGCGGGAGCCAAGAGCAGTTCTTC.